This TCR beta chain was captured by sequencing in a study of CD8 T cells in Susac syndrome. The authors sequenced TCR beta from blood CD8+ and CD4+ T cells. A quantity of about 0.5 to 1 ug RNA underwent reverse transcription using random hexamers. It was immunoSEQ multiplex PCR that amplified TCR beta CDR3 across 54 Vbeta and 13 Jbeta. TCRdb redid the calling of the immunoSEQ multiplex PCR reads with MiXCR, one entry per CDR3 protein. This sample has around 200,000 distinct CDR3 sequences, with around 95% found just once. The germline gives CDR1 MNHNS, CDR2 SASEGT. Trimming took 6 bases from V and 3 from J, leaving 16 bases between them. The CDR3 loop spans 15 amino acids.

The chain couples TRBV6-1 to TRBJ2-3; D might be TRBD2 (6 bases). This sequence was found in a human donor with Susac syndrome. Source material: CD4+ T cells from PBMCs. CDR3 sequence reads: CASRTGERRTDTQYF. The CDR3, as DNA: TGTGCCAGCAGGACGGGGGAAAGGAGGACAGATACGCAGTATTTT.